Following are 22 T cell receptor beta chains from one sample sequenced in a study of blood T cell repertoires in COVID-19. Produced via immunoSEQ multiplex PCR; TCRdb's table is partial and in-frame only. The data contain 250,000 to 350,000 clones, nearly 90% of them singletons. The sample was peripheral blood. These receptors originate from a man between 18 and 29 years old with active or convalescent COVID-19.

The chain combines TRBV19 with TRBJ2-2, with D possibly matching TRBD2 (6 bases). The V and J ends lost 2 bases and 3 bases respectively, with 10 bases between them. The CDR3 covers 15 residues. From germline, CDR1 is LNHDA and CDR2 SQIVND (reference sequence). The CDR3 DNA is TGTGCCAGTAGTATAATGCGGGGATACACCGGGGAGCTGTTTTTT. Amino acid sequence: CASSIMRGYTGELFF.

This CDR3 reads CASSLRGFATGELFF. DNA for the CDR3: TGTGCCAGCAGCTTAAGAGGGTTTGCCACCGGGGAGCTGTTTTTT. The chain recombines TRBV7-6 with TRBJ2-2; TRBD2 might be the D (5 bases). The CDR3 loop spans 15 amino acids. V dropped 2 bases and J dropped 4 bases, with 11 bases sitting between them. CDR1 is SGHVS, CDR2 FNYEAQ, per germline. Full variable domain (outside the CDR3, taken from reference TRBV7-6 and TRBJ2-2): GAGVSQSPRYKVTKRGQDVALRCDPISGHVSLYWYRQALGQGPEFLTYFNYEAQQDKSGLPNDRFSAERPEGSISTLTIQRTEQRDSAMYRCASSLRGFATGELFFGEGSRLTVL.

This rearrangement joins TRBV6-5 to TRBJ1-2, with 10 bases fitting TRBD1. Germline V gives CDR1 MNHEY, CDR2 SVGAGI. The V segment lost 6 bases and the J segment 6 bases; nucleotides outside the gene matches: 10. This CDR3 is 15 amino acids long. CDR3 amino acids: CASSSWTGGLDGYTF. DNA for the CDR3: TGTGCCAGCAGCTCTTGGACAGGGGGGTTGGATGGCTACACCTTC.

For the CDR3, the DNA is TGCGCCAGCAGCCAGGCCGGGACAGGACCCTACAATGAGCAGTTCTTC. Residues: CASSQAGTGPYNEQFF. The V gene is TRBV4-1, the J gene TRBJ2-1; TRBD1 aligns across 8 bases. CDR3 length equals 16 residues. CDR1 is MGHRA and CDR2 is YSYEKL in the germline V gene. After removal of 3 bases from V and 2 bases from J, the junction contained 6 bases not matched to a gene.

V gene TRBV6-2 or TRBV6-3 combines with J gene TRBJ1-6; D is perhaps TRBD1 (5 bases). Germline V lookup: CDR1 MNHEY, CDR2 SVGEGT. This CDR3 has 15 amino acids. V lost 2 bases and J 5 bases, leaving 10 bases between the germline ends. The CDR3 reads CASSYRGSDNSPLHF. The CDR3 DNA reads as TGTGCCAGCAGTTACAGGGGATCAGATAATTCACCCCTCCACTTT.

V gene TRBV7-9 combines with J gene TRBJ2-3; D is unclear. Trimming pared 3 bases from V and 5 bases from J, leaving 6 bases between. The CDR3 contains 12 residues. Germline-derived CDR1 and CDR2 are SEHNR and FQNEAQ (reference sequence). The CDR3 nucleotides read TGTGCCAGCAGCTTCGACTTAGATACGCAGTATTTT. The encoded protein is CASSFDLDTQYF.

Note on this clone: Other DNA sequences within the sample encode an identical CDR3. The V and J genes are TRBV6-5 and TRBJ2-7; D gene uncertain. The germline V and J ends were trimmed by 5 bases and 0 bases, with 5 bases remaining between them. The CDR3 is made up of 12 amino acids. Germline V lookup: CDR1 MNHEY, CDR2 SVGAGI. The CDR3 sequence: CASSPNSYEQYF. The CDR3 DNA follows: TGTGCCAGCAGTCCAAACTCCTACGAGCAGTACTTC.

The J gene is TRBJ1-2, the V gene TRBV4-3; D is uncertain. There are 17 residues in the CDR3. Germline V lookup: CDR1 LGHNA, CDR2 YSLEER. The V end lost 2 bases, the J end lost 4 bases, and 20 bases lay between the germline ends. The CDR3 protein is CASSQTPLTENFYGYTF. CDR3 sequence (DNA): TGCGCCAGCAGCCAAACTCCCTTGACGGAGAACTTCTATGGCTACACCTTC.

The chain has TRBV19 and TRBJ1-1, with TRBD1 identical over 7 bases. The germline CDR1 and CDR2 sequences are LNHDA and SQIVND (reference sequence). The ends lost 8 bases at V and 4 bases at J; junction bases unmatched: 13. This CDR3 region has 15 residues. The DNA of the CDR3 is TGTGCCAGTTCCCCAAGGGCAGGGGGAGGCACTGAAGCTTTCTTT. Protein sequence: CASSPRAGGGTEAFF.

The chain recombines TRBV7-9 with TRBJ1-5, with D unresolved. Germline V CDR1 and CDR2: SEHNR, FQNEAQ (reference sequence). Trimming left V 5 bases short and J 5 bases short, with 13 bases between. There are 14 residues in the CDR3. As DNA, the CDR3 is TGTGCCAGCAGCCCGCCAGGAGGTGATCAGCCCCAGCATTTT. Translated: CASSPPGGDQPQHF.

CDR3 region: CASSQGGPHYGYTF. CDR3 coding DNA: TGTGCCAGCAGCCAAGGAGGGCCACACTATGGCTACACCTTC. The genes are TRBV3-1 (or the pseudogene TRBV3-2) and TRBJ1-2; D gene unclear. Trimming shortened V by 1 base and J by 3 bases, and 9 bases separated the two germline ends. The CDR3 has 14 residues. Germline loops: CDR1 LGHDT, CDR2 YNNKEL (reference sequence).

This sequence joins TRBV11-2 and TRBJ2-7; D ambiguous. Germline V gene lookup returns CDR1 SGHAT and CDR2 FQNNGV. The V and J ends lost 2 bases and 0 bases respectively, with 11 bases between them. The CDR3 spans 15 residues. The CDR3 region is CASSLWSRSSYEQYF. CDR3 bases: TGTGCCAGCAGCTTATGGTCTCGGAGCTCCTACGAGCAGTACTTC. The whole variable domain, filled in from reference TRBV11-2 and TRBJ2-7, reads EAGVAQSPRYKIIEKRQSVAFWCNPISGHATLYWYQQILGQGPKLLIQFQNNGVVDDSQLPKDRFSAERLKGVDSTLKIQPAKLEDSAVYLCASSLWSRSSYEQYFGPGTRLTVT.

This chain connects TRBV5-1 to TRBJ1-1; no clear D. The V end lost 1 base, the J end lost 4 bases, and 8 bases lay between the germline ends. CDR1 is SGHRS and CDR2 is YFSETQ in the germline V gene. The CDR3 is 13 amino acids. The CDR3 sequence: CASSLLFGTEAFF. DNA for the CDR3: TGCGCCAGCAGCTTGTTATTCGGCACTGAAGCTTTCTTT.

J is TRBJ2-7 and V is TRBV28, with a weak D call TRBD2 (6 bases). The V and J ends lost 2 bases and 5 bases respectively, with 16 bases between them. From germline, CDR1 is MDHEN and CDR2 SYDVKM. The CDR3 loop spans 15 amino acids. CDR3 residues: CASSLNAEGINEQYF. DNA for the CDR3: TGTGCCAGCAGTTTAAACGCGGAGGGAATAAACGAGCAGTACTTC.

The chain carries TRBV19 and TRBJ1-3, with a tentative D call TRBD1 (5 bases). Germline assignment: CDR1 LNHDA and CDR2 SQIVND (reference sequence). The CDR3 covers 15 residues. Trimming took off 3 bases at V and 2 bases at J, with 11 bases between the two ends. Written as DNA, the CDR3 is TGTGCCAGTAGTATCAACAGGAGTCCTGGAAACACCATATATTTT. The encoded protein is CASSINRSPGNTIYF. Filled out from reference TRBV19 and TRBJ1-3, the complete variable domain reads DGGITQSPKYLFRKEGQNVTLSCEQNLNHDAMYWYRQDPGQGLRLIYYSQIVNDFQKGDIAEGYSVSREKKESFPLTVTSAQKNPTAFYLCASSINRSPGNTIYFGEGSWLTVV.

V and J are TRBV3-1 (or the pseudogene TRBV3-2) and TRBJ1-2, with no clear D. Germline CDR1 reads LGHDT; CDR2 reads YNNKEL (reference sequence). CDR3 length: 20 amino acids. With 3 bases removed from V and 4 bases from J, the gap between germline ends came to 30 bases. CDR3 nucleotides: TGTGCCAGCAGCCATGGGCCGGAGGTTATCACTGAAGGCCACGTCTATGGCTACACCTTC. It encodes CASSHGPEVITEGHVYGYTF.

This chain joins TRBV14 and TRBJ1-2, with TRBD1 matching 8 bases. The CDR3 covers 17 residues. Germline lookup yields CDR1 SGHDN and CDR2 FVKESK. V shed 2 bases and J 4 bases; nucleotides not matched to a gene: 12. The CDR3 bases are TGTGCCAGCAGCCAAAACACCCCCAGGGGGCTCAGCTATGGCTACACCTTC. Protein product: CASSQNTPRGLSYGYTF.

J is TRBJ2-2 and V is TRBV6-2 or TRBV6-3; tentatively, D is TRBD2 (7 bases). This CDR3 has 15 residues. V lost 0 bases and J 8 bases, leaving 13 bases between the germline ends. CDR1 and CDR2 from the germline V gene are MNHEY and SVGEGT. CDR3: CASSYSGGAAGELFF. The CDR3 DNA is TGTGCCAGCAGTTACTCGGGGGGGGCTGCTGGGGAGCTGTTTTTT.

V and J are TRBV2 and TRBJ1-5; the match to TRBD1 covers 7 bases. Per germline, CDR1 SNHLY and CDR2 FYNNEI. Trimming removed 2 bases from V and 6 bases from J; junction bases left unmatched: 10. This CDR3 has 16 residues. DNA for the CDR3: TGTGCCAGCAGTGAATACAAGACAGGGCACGGTCAGCCCCAGCATTTT. Its protein is CASSEYKTGHGQPQHF. Using reference TRBV2 and TRBJ1-5 for the parts outside the CDR3, the full variable domain is EPEVTQTPSHQVTQMGQEVILRCVPISNHLYFYWYRQILGQKVEFLVSFYNNEISEKSEIFDDQFSVERPDGSNFTLKIRSTKLEDSAMYFCASSEYKTGHGQPQHFGDGTRLSIL.

This chain joins TRBV27 and TRBJ2-3; TRBD1 agrees at 10 bases. The CDR3 runs to 15 residues. The V segment lost 5 bases and the J segment 4 bases; nucleotides outside the gene matches: 6. Per the germline V gene, CDR1 is MNHEY and CDR2 is SMNVEV (reference sequence). This CDR3 reads CASSTRTGGSDTQYF. The CDR3 DNA is TGTGCCAGCAGTACCCGGACAGGGGGTTCAGATACGCAGTATTTT.

The CDR3 reads CASSLEVRQGYQETQYF. In DNA form, the CDR3 reads TGTGCCAGCAGCTTGGAGGTGAGACAGGGGTACCAAGAGACCCAGTACTTC. V gene TRBV5-6 combines with J gene TRBJ2-5, with TRBD1 matching 8 bases. This CDR3 is built from 17 residues. Per germline, CDR1 SGHDT and CDR2 YYEEEE. V was pared by 0 bases and J by 0 bases, with 7 bases of the junction left unmatched.

The chain couples TRBV7-9 to TRBJ1-5; D perhaps matches TRBD1 (6 bases). The germline CDR1 and CDR2 sequences are SEHNR and FQNEAQ (reference sequence). Trimming shortened V by 5 bases and J by 4 bases, and 6 bases separated the two germline ends. The CDR3 spans 12 residues. CDR3 loop: CASSQGNQPQHF. The CDR3 nucleotides read TGTGCCAGCAGCCAGGGGAATCAGCCCCAGCATTTT.